These T cell receptor beta chains were read from a single sample in a study of persistence of HIV-infected CD4 T cells. TCRdb's table, derived via immunoSEQ multiplex PCR, lists solely in-frame clones and lacks some. Of about 48,000 clones listed, around 80% are singletons. Their cognate antigens are unknown. The sample in question was CD4+ T cells sorted from PBMCs after roughly 18-hour stimulation, obtained from a patient who received antiretroviral therapy. Every receptor here comes from an adult man with HIV who was CMV-seropositive. Each CDR3 is given without its conserved first and last residue.

v_gene	j_gene	CDR3aa
TRBV5-1	TRBJ1-3	ASSLSGPLSGNTIY
TRBV20-1	TRBJ2-7	SASSRPPNEQY
TRBV5-6	TRBJ2-3	ASSVLRTGRFSTDTQY
TRBV7-8	TRBJ1-5	ASSATGGDQPQH
TRBV27	TRBJ2-7	ASSSLTGGASYEQY
TRBV10-1	TRBJ2-7	ASSFRGAGHEQY
TRBV4-1	TRBJ2-3	ASSRAGGIPDTQY
TRBV25-1	TRBJ2-5	ASQDVRETQY
TRBV6-5	TRBJ2-7	ASRTGSTYEQY
TRBV30	TRBJ1-2	AWAISGGFYGYT
TRBV3-1/TRBV3-2	TRBJ2-3	ASSLSSGGFTDTQY
TRBV10-1	TRBJ2-5	ASSETTSIETQY
TRBV10-3	TRBJ2-1	AIRTQREGPNEQF
TRBV18	TRBJ2-7	ASSSRAGRNEQY
TRBV19	TRBJ1-5	ASSAGQGLWPQH
TRBV7-9	TRBJ2-1	ASSFRTESYNEQF
TRBV19	TRBJ2-2	ASRGQGNTGELF
TRBV6-1	TRBJ2-2	ASSERAGANTGELF